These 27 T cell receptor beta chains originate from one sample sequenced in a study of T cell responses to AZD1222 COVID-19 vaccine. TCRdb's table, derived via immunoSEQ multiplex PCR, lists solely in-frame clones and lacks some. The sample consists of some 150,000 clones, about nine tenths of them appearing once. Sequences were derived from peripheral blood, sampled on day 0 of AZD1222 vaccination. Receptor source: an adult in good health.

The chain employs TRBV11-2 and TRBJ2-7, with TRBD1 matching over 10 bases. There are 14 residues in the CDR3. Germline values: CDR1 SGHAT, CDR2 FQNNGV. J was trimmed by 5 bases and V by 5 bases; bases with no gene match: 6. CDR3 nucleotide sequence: TGTGCCAGCAGCCAGGGGACAGGGGCACACGAGCAGTACTTC. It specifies CASSQGTGAHEQYF.

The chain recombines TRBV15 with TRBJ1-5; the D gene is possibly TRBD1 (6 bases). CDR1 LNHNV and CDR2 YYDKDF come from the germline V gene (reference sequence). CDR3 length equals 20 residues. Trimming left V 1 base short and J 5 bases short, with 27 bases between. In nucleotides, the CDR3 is TGTGCCACCAGCAGAGGGCTAGGTACGGATTGGTTTGGGACATATCAGCCCCAGCATTTT. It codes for CATSRGLGTDWFGTYQPQHF.

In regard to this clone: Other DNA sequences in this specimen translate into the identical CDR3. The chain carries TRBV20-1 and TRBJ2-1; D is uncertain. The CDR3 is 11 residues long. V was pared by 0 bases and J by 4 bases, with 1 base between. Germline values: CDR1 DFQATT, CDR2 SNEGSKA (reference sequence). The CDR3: CSARDYNEQFF. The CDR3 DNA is TGCAGTGCTAGAGATTACAATGAGCAGTTCTTC.

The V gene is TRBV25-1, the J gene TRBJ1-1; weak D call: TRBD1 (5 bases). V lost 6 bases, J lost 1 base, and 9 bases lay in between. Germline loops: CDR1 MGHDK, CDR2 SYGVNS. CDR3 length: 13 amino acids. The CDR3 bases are TGTGCCAGCAGATCAAGGGGGAACACTGAAGCTTTCTTT. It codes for CASRSRGNTEAFF. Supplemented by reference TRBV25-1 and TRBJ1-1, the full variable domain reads EADIYQTPRYLVIGTGKKITLECSQTMGHDKMYWYQQDPGMELHLIHYSYGVNSTEKGDLSSESTVSRIRTEHFPLTLESARPSHTSQYLCASRSRGNTEAFFGQGTRLTVV.

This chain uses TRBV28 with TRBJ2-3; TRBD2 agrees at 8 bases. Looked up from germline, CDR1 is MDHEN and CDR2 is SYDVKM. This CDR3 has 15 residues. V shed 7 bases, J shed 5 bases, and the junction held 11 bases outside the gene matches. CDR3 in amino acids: CASKSGGSGGDTQYF. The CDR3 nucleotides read TGTGCCAGCAAATCAGGCGGGAGCGGGGGAGATACGCAGTATTTT.

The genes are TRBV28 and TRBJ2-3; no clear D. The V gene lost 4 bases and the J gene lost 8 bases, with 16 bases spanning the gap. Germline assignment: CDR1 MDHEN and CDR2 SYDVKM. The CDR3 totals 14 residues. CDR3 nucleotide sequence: TGTGCCAGCAGTTCGCTCCACCAAGGAGTTACGCAGTATTTT. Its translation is CASSSLHQGVTQYF. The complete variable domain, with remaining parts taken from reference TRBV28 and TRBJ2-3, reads DVKVTQSSRYLVKRTGEKVFLECVQDMDHENMFWYRQDPGLGLRLIYFSYDVKMKEKGDIPEGYSVSREKKERFSLILESASTNQTSMYLCASSSLHQGVTQYFGPGTRLTVL.

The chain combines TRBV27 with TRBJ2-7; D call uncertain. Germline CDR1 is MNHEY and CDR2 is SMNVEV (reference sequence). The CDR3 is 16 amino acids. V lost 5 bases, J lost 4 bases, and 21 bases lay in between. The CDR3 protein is CASSMRFGLVGYEQYF. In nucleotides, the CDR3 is TGTGCCAGCAGTATGCGTTTCGGGCTAGTCGGGTACGAGCAGTACTTC.

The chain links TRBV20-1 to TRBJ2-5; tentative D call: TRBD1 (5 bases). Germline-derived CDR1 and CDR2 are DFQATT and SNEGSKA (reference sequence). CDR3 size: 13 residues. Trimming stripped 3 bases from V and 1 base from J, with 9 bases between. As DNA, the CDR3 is TGCAGTGCTAGTAAGGGGCTCCAAGAGACCCAGTACTTC. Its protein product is CSASKGLQETQYF.

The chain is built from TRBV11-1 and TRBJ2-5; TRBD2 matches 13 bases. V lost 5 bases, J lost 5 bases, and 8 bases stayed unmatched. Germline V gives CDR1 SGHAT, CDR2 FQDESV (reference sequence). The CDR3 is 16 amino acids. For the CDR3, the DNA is TGTGCCAGCAGCCTACTAGCGGGAGGGCCGGGGGAGACCCAGTACTTC. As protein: CASSLLAGGPGETQYF.

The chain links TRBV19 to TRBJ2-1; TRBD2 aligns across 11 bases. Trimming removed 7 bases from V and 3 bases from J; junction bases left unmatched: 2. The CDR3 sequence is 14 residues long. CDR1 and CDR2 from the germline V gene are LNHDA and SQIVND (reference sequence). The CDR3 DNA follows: TGTGCCAGTACCACTAGCGGGAGCTACAATGAGCAGTTCTTC. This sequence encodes CASTTSGSYNEQFF.

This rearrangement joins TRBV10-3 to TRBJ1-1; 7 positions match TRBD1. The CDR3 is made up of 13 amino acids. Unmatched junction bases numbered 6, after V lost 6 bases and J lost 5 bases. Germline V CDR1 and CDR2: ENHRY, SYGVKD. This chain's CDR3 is CAIRTGEGTEAFF. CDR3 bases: TGTGCCATCAGAACAGGGGAGGGAACTGAAGCTTTCTTT.

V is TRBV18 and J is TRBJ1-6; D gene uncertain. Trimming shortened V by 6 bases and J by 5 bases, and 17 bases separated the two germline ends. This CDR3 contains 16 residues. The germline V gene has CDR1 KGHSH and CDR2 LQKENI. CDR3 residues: CASSKEGNRHNSPLHF. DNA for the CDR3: TGTGCCAGCTCTAAAGAGGGAAACCGCCATAATTCACCCCTCCACTTT.

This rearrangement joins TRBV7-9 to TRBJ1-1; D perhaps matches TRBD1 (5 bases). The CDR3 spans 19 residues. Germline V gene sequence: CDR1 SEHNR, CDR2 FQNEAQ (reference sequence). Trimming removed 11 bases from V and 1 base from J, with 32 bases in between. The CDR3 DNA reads TGTGCCGTCCACTTAAACACTGCTCGGGACCGAGGGTGGAACACTGAAGCTTTCTTT. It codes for CAVHLNTARDRGWNTEAFF.

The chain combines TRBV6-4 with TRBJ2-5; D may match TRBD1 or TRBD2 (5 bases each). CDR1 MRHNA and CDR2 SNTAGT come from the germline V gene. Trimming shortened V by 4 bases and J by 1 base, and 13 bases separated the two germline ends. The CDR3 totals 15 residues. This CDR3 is CASSVRAGTQETQYF. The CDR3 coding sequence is TGTGCCAGCAGTGTGAGGGCAGGGACCCAAGAGACCCAGTACTTC.

The CDR3 DNA follows: TGCGCCAGCAGCTTGAGGGGCGGGACAGCAGATACGCAGTATTTT. This encodes CASSLRGGTADTQYF. The chain uses TRBV5-1 and TRBJ2-3; tentatively, D is TRBD1 (7 bases). CDR3 length: 15 residues. The V and J ends lost 1 base and 4 bases respectively, with 13 bases between them. Per germline, CDR1 SGHRS and CDR2 YFSETQ.

CDR3: CASSPPGRAYNEQFF. In nucleotides, the CDR3 is TGTGCCAGCTCACCACCGGGCCGTGCCTACAATGAGCAGTTCTTC. The chain is built from TRBV18 and TRBJ2-1, with D unresolved. This CDR3 has 15 amino acids. Germline assignment: CDR1 KGHSH and CDR2 LQKENI. The V end lost 0 bases, the J end lost 2 bases, and 8 bases lay between the germline ends.

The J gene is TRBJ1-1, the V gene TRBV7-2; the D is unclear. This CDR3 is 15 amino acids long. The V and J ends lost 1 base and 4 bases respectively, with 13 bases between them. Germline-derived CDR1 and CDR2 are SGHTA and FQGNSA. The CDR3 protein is CASSLDTGSRTEAFF. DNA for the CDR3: TGTGCCAGCAGCTTAGACACGGGGTCGCGCACTGAAGCTTTCTTT. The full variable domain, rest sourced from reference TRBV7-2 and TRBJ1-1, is GAGVSQSPSNKVTEKGKDVELRCDPISGHTALYWYRQSLGQGLEFLIYFQGNSAPDKSGLPSDRFSAERTGGSVSTLTIQRTQQEDSAVYLCASSLDTGSRTEAFFGQGTRLTVV.

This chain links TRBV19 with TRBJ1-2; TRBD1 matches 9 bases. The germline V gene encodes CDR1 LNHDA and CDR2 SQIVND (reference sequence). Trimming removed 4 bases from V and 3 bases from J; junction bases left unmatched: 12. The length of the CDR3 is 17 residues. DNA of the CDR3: TGTGCCAGTAGTAGGGACAGGGCGGTGTTGAACGACTATGGCTACACCTTC. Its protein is CASSRDRAVLNDYGYTF.

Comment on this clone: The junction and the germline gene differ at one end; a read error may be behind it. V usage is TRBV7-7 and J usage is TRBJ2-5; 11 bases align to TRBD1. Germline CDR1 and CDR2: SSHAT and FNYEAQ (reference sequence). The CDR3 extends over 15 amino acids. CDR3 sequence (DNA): TGTGCTAGCAGCCTCCGGGACAGGGGGCAAGAGACCCAGTACTTC. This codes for CASSLRDRGQETQYF.

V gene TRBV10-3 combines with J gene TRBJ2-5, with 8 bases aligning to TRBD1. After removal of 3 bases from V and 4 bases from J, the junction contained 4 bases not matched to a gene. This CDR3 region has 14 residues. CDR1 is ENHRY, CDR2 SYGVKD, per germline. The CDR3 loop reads CAISDGTGPETQYF. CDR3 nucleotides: TGTGCCATCAGTGACGGGACAGGTCCAGAGACCCAGTACTTC.

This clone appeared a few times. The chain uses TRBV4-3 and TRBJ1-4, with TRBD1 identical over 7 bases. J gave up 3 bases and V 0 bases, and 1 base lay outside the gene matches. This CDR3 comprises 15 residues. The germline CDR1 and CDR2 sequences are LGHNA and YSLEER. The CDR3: CASSQDGTANEKLFF. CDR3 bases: TGCGCCAGCAGCCAAGATGGGACAGCTAATGAAAAACTGTTTTTT.

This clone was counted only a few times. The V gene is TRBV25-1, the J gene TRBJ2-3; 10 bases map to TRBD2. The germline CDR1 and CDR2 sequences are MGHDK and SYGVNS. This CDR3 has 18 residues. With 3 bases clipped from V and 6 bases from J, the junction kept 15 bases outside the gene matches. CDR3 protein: CASSEPGAGGPGRDTQYF. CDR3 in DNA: TGTGCCAGCAGTGAGCCAGGAGCGGGAGGGCCGGGTCGGGATACGCAGTATTTT.

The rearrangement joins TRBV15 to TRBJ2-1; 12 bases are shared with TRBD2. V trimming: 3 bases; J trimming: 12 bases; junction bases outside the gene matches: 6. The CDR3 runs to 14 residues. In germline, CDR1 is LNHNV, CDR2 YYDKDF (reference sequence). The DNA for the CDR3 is TGTGCCACCAGCAGCACTAGCGGGGGGAAATTGCAGTTCTTC. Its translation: CATSSTSGGKLQFF.

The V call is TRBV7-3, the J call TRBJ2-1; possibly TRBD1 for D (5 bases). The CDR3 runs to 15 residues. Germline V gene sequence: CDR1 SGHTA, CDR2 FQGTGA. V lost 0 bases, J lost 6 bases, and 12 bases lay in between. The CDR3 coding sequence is TGTGCCAGCAGCTTAACGCCCTCCAGGGTCAATGAGCAGTTCTTC. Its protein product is CASSLTPSRVNEQFF.

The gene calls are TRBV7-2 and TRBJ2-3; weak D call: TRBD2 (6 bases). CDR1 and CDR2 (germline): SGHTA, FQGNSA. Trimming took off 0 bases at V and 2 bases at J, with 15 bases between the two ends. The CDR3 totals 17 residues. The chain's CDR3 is CASSLALTSTPTDTQYF. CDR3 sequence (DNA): TGTGCCAGCAGCTTAGCGCTCACTAGCACCCCCACAGATACGCAGTATTTT.

This CDR3 reads CASSLGQAWGGTEAFF. CDR3 in DNA: TGTGCCAGCAGCCTTGGACAGGCTTGGGGGGGCACTGAAGCTTTCTTT. The rearrangement uses TRBV7-6 and TRBJ1-1; TRBD1 agrees at 7 bases. Germline CDR1 reads SGHVS; CDR2 reads FNYEAQ. This CDR3 is 16 amino acids long. V trimming: 5 bases; J trimming: 4 bases; junction bases outside the gene matches: 13. Full variable domain (rest looked up from reference TRBV7-6 and TRBJ1-1): GAGVSQSPRYKVTKRGQDVALRCDPISGHVSLYWYRQALGQGPEFLTYFNYEAQQDKSGLPNDRFSAERPEGSISTLTIQRTEQRDSAMYRCASSLGQAWGGTEAFFGQGTRLTVV.

The DNA of the CDR3 is TGTGCCAGTAGTATTGGGTTCGGGGCAGCCTCCACAGCTGACGAGCAGTACTTC. It is translated as CASSIGFGAASTADEQYF. The J gene is TRBJ2-7, the V gene TRBV19; TRBD1 or TRBD2 may be the D gene (5 bases each). CDR1 is LNHDA, CDR2 SQIVND, per germline (reference sequence). With 3 bases removed from V and 5 bases from J, the gap between germline ends came to 26 bases. The CDR3 is 18 amino acids.